This T cell receptor (beta chain) was sequenced in a study of blood T cells in healthy people across ages. Germline V lookup: CDR1 KGHDR, CDR2 SFDVKD. CDR3 length: 15 residues. V lost 2 bases and J lost 4; bases outside the gene matches: 4. Combining a sample-barcoded 5' primer with a J-beta primer mix, a second PCR ran for roughly 7 to 11 cycles. One entry per CDR3 protein results from TCRdb running MiXCR on the 5' RACE reads. This sample has around 700,000 distinct CDR3 sequences, with 20% to 25% found just once. This clonotype came up a few times. The data were also submitted as part of a second study, on T cells of mothers and their children.

This sequence joins TRBV24-1 and TRBJ1-5, with 7 bases fitting TRBD1. The receptor was isolated from a boy aged 10-17 years in good health. Sequenced sample: blood. CDR3 sequence: CATSDSTGFNQPQHF. CDR3 in DNA: TGTGCCACCAGTGATTCGACAGGGTTTAATCAGCCCCAGCATTTT.